The table lists the clone carrying this T cell receptor beta chain with a few counts. The data belong to a study of cytomegalovirus exposure and HLA in healthy donors. Trimming removed 2 bases at V and 1 base at J, with 5 bases between. This CDR3 contains 13 residues. Germline CDR1 reads LGHNT; CDR2 reads FRNRAP. Researchers ran the PCR with 60 Vbeta and 13 Jbeta primers. Clones were sequenced by immunoSEQ multiplex PCR, and TCRdb holds only the in-frame ones, with some missing. The data contain 75,000 to 100,000 clones, approximately 7.7% of them singletons. Sequenced sample: PBMCs. The sequence was collected from a man aged 45 to 65 in good health and CMV-seronegative. The chain couples TRBV12-5 to TRBJ1-1, with unresolved D. The CDR3: CASGLTPNTEAFF. CDR3 bases: TGTGCTAGTGGTTTGACACCGAACACTGAAGCTTTCTTT.